This passage covers 7 T cell receptor beta chains from one sample sequenced in a study of blood T cell repertoires in COVID-19. Repertoires were generated with immunoSEQ multiplex PCR, while TCRdb's copy carries only in-frame clones and drops some. This sample has roughly 120,000 clones, with about 84% found just once. Sequencing used peripheral blood. The receptors shown here come from a human donor in a cohort sampled during active COVID-19.

V is TRBV10-2 and J is TRBJ2-5; 12 positions match TRBD2. This CDR3 contains 15 residues. The germline CDR1 and CDR2 sequences are WSHSY and SAAADI. After removal of 6 bases from V and 5 bases from J, the junction contained 7 bases not matched to a gene. The CDR3 here is CASRPPGTSGETQYF. The CDR3 region has the DNA TGCGCCAGCAGGCCACCCGGGACTAGCGGGGAGACCCAGTACTTC.

This sequence joins TRBV7-2 and TRBJ2-7, with 11 nucleotides matching TRBD2. Germline CDR1 and CDR2: SGHTA and FQGNSA. The CDR3 contains 14 residues. Germline trimming cut 6 bases from V and 6 bases from J; bases unmatched to any gene: 7. DNA of the CDR3: TGTGCCAGCAGTCAACTAGCGGGAGCCGGCGAGCAGTACTTC. This sequence encodes CASSQLAGAGEQYF. The full variable domain, with the rest looked up from reference TRBV7-2 and TRBJ2-7, is GAGVSQSPSNKVTEKGKDVELRCDPISGHTALYWYRQSLGQGLEFLIYFQGNSAPDKSGLPSDRFSAERTGGSVSTLTIQRTQQEDSAVYLCASSQLAGAGEQYFGPGTRLTVT.

The chain has TRBV6-1 and TRBJ2-7, with D possibly being TRBD1 (6 bases). Germline CDR1 MNHNS, CDR2 SASEGT. V lost 2 bases and J lost 3, with 11 bases in between. The CDR3 runs to 14 residues. CDR3 residues: CASSETGQIYEQYF. In nucleotides, the CDR3 is TGTGCCAGCAGTGAAACCGGACAGATCTACGAGCAGTACTTC.

The chain employs TRBV6-1 and TRBJ2-7; D may be TRBD1 (6 bases). Deletions cut 4 bases from V and 0 bases from J, with 16 bases between. The CDR3 consists of 16 residues. Germline CDR1 MNHNS, CDR2 SASEGT. CDR3 loop: CASSAGTGHSSYEQYF. In DNA form, the CDR3 reads TGTGCCAGCAGTGCCGGGACGGGACATAGCTCCTACGAGCAGTACTTC.

The CDR3 coding sequence is TGTGCCAGCAGCTTAGCAGCGCCGAGCTCCTACAATGAGCAGTTCTTC. It encodes CASSLAAPSSYNEQFF. The chain recombines TRBV7-3 with TRBJ2-1, with D uncertain. CDR3 length: 16 residues. Germline CDR1 reads SGHTA; CDR2 reads FQGTGA. V was trimmed by 2 bases and J by 0 bases, leaving 11 bases between them. The complete variable domain, with remaining parts taken from reference TRBV7-3 and TRBJ2-1, reads GAGVSQTPSNKVTEKGKYVELRCDPISGHTALYWYRQSLGQGPEFLIYFQGTGAADDSGLPNDRFFAVRPEGSVSTLKIQRTERGDSAVYLCASSLAAPSSYNEQFFGPGTRLTVL.

V and J are TRBV4-3 and TRBJ1-2, with TRBD1 matching over 7 bases. Per the germline V gene, CDR1 is LGHNA and CDR2 is YSLEER. The CDR3 loop spans 15 amino acids. The junction had 8 bases not matched to a gene; V was cut back by 3 bases and J by 4 bases. The DNA of the CDR3 is TGCGCCAGCAGCCATAACGGACAGGCCCCCTATGGCTACACCTTC. This encodes CASSHNGQAPYGYTF.

This clone appeared a few times. Other DNA sequences in the same sample also yield this CDR3. The J gene is TRBJ1-1, the V gene TRBV10-3; 7 bases match TRBD1. Trimming at V came to 0 bases and at J to 4 bases, leaving 2 bases not matched to a gene. CDR1 and CDR2 from the germline V gene are ENHRY and SYGVKD. CDR3 length: 14 residues. CDR3: CAISESQGGTEAFF. DNA of the CDR3: TGTGCCATCAGTGAGTCCCAGGGGGGCACTGAAGCTTTCTTT.